What follows are 15 T cell receptor beta chains derived from one specimen sequenced in a study of human T cells and chemical hapten exposure. TCRdb reanalysed the RACE reads using MiXCR and keeps one entry per CDR3 protein. The table has 130,000 or so distinct CDR3 sequences, approximately 8.3% seen once. Time point: healthy volunteer bleed at 2 weeks. The study extracted total RNA from unfractionated whole blood. Sequencing was done on a sample of whole blood. These receptors were obtained from a male donor in good health. Some clones in this sample may be carry-over from other donors' samples.

The chain uses TRBV7-2 and TRBJ1-6; D is possibly TRBD1 (5 bases). The CDR3 has 13 amino acids. V lost 6 bases, J lost 10 bases, and 13 bases lay in between. Germline V lookup: CDR1 SGHTA, CDR2 FQGNSA. The CDR3 sequence: CASRGDFGSPLHF. The DNA for the CDR3 is TGTGCCAGCAGGGGGGATTTCGGATCACCCCTCCACTTT. Supplemented by reference TRBV7-2 and TRBJ1-6, the full variable domain reads GAGVSQSPSNKVTEKGKDVELRCDPISGHTALYWYRQSLGQGLEFLIYFQGNSAPDKSGLPSDRFSAERTGGSVSTLTIQRTQQEDSAVYLCASRGDFGSPLHFGNGTRLTVT.

The chain joins TRBV5-4 to TRBJ2-1; D is possibly TRBD1 (6 bases). This CDR3 contains 14 residues. The germline V gene has CDR1 SGHNT and CDR2 YYREEE (reference sequence). Trimming removed 3 bases from V and 5 bases from J, with 12 bases in between. The CDR3, as DNA: TGTGCCAGCAGCTCCCGGGACACTCACAATGAGCAGTTCTTC. Encoded protein: CASSSRDTHNEQFF. The whole variable domain, filled in from reference TRBV5-4 and TRBJ2-1, reads ETGVTQSPTHLIKTRGQQVTLRCSSQSGHNTVSWYQQALGQGPQFIFQYYREEENGRGNFPPRFSGLQFPNYSSELNVNALELDDSALYLCASSSRDTHNEQFFGPGTRLTVL.

In its sample, this clonotype was seen many times. This rearrangement joins TRBV7-6 to TRBJ2-2; D might be TRBD2 (5 bases). Deletions cut 2 bases from V and 5 bases from J, with 6 bases between. Germline CDR1 reads SGHVS; CDR2 reads FNYEAQ. CDR3 length: 13 residues. CDR3 region: CASSLRGTGELFF. The CDR3, as DNA: TGTGCCAGCAGCTTACGGGGAACCGGGGAGCTGTTTTTT.

This clonotype was counted only a few times. J is TRBJ2-7 and V is TRBV6-5, with 10 bases matching TRBD2. From germline, CDR1 is MNHEY and CDR2 SVGAGI. V dropped 3 bases and J dropped 2; count of bases not matched to a gene: 4. The CDR3 length is 15 residues. As DNA, the CDR3 is TGTGCCAGCAGTTATACTAGCGGGATAACCTACGAGCAGTACTTC. This gives the protein CASSYTSGITYEQYF.

There are many counts of this clonotype. The rearrangement uses TRBV3-2 and TRBJ1-1. TRBV3-2 is described as a pseudogene. The CDR3 is 16 amino acids. This chain's CDR3 is CASSQASSTENTEAFF. CDR3 DNA sequence: TGTGCCAGCAGCCAAGCAAGCTCAACAGAGAACACTGAAGCTTTCTTT.

This clonotype was seen ten or more times. The chain uses TRBV7-9 and TRBJ1-4, with 9 bases lining up with TRBD1. In germline, CDR1 is SEHNR, CDR2 FQNEAQ (reference sequence). Losses at the gene ends were 7 bases for V and 7 bases for J; bases not matched to a gene: 7. The CDR3 extends over 14 amino acids. The CDR3 here is CASNVGQGIEKLFF. DNA of the CDR3: TGTGCCAGCAACGTAGGACAGGGGATTGAAAAACTGTTTTTT.

This clonotype was found many times. The chain joins TRBV7-2 to TRBJ2-5; 11 bases are a match to TRBD1. The CDR3 is made up of 17 amino acids. With V trimmed by 5 bases and J by 0 bases, 8 bases remained unmatched. Germline V gene sequence: CDR1 SGHTA, CDR2 FQGNSA. The CDR3 loop is CASSPQGTGGYQETQYF. In DNA form, the CDR3 reads TGTGCCAGCAGCCCCCAAGGGACAGGGGGGTACCAAGAGACCCAGTACTTC. Together with reference TRBV7-2 and TRBJ2-5, the CDR3 gives the full variable domain: GAGVSQSPSNKVTEKGKDVELRCDPISGHTALYWYRQSLGQGLEFLIYFQGNSAPDKSGLPSDRFSAERTGGSVSTLTIQRTQQEDSAVYLCASSPQGTGGYQETQYFGPGTRLLVL.

This clonotype was picked up a small number of times. The V gene is TRBV5-1, the J gene TRBJ2-7, with D possibly called TRBD1 or TRBD2 (6 bases each). V shed 0 bases and J shed 0 bases, with 10 bases lying between them. Germline CDR1 reads SGHRS; CDR2 reads YFSETQ. The CDR3 runs 15 residues. CDR3: CASSLVPGASYEQYF. The CDR3 DNA reads TGCGCCAGCAGCTTGGTTCCGGGGGCCTCCTACGAGCAGTACTTC.

This chain joins TRBV5-1 and TRBJ2-1; 8 bases agree with TRBD2. V dropped 4 bases and J dropped 4; count of bases not matched to a gene: 7. Germline V gene data show CDR1 as SGHRS and CDR2 as YFSETQ. The CDR3 length is 15 residues. The CDR3 region has the DNA TGCGCCAGCAGCCCGGAGGCGGGGGGTTACAATGAGCAGTTCTTC. Translated: CASSPEAGGYNEQFF.

This clonotype occurred a few times. The chain couples TRBV20-1 to TRBJ1-1; TRBD1 matches 9 bases. The germline CDR1 and CDR2 sequences are DFQATT and SNEGSKA (reference sequence). There are 13 residues in the CDR3. Trimming at V came to 6 bases and at J to 8 bases, leaving 10 bases not matched to a gene. CDR3: CSANRDRDSEAFF. The CDR3 nucleotides are TGCAGTGCGAACCGGGACAGGGATTCAGAAGCTTTCTTT.

V is TRBV29-1 and J is TRBJ2-2; TRBD1 matches 8 bases. Germline trimming cut 4 bases from V and 4 bases from J; bases unmatched to any gene: 2. Germline assignment: CDR1 SQVTM and CDR2 ANQGSEA. CDR3 length: 13 residues. DNA of the CDR3: TGCAGCGTTGGACAGGGGAGCACCGGGGAGCTGTTTTTT. As protein: CSVGQGSTGELFF.

The gene calls are TRBV12-5 and TRBJ2-7, with D perhaps matching TRBD2 (5 bases). V gave up 4 bases and J gave up 6 bases, with 16 bases separating them. In germline, CDR1 is LGHNT, CDR2 FRNRAP. The CDR3 covers 14 residues. The CDR3 sequence is CASGSSRKRFEQYF. The CDR3 DNA reads TGTGCTAGTGGTTCTAGCAGGAAGAGGTTCGAGCAGTACTTC.

Notes on this clonotype: Being one base from a much bigger clone, this may be a read error. This rearrangement joins TRBV20-1 to TRBJ2-1; 7 positions match TRBD1. V was clipped by 5 bases and J by 10 bases; unmatched bases: 14. The CDR3 loop spans 14 amino acids. CDR1 and CDR2 (germline): DFQATT, SNEGSKA (reference sequence). The CDR3 nucleotides are TGCAGTGCTTGCCCCCTGACAGGGATTGGGGAGCAGTTCTTC. Its translation is CSACPLTGIGEQFF.

This chain connects TRBV12-3 or TRBV12-4 to TRBJ2-3; 7 bases map to TRBD1. There are 15 residues in the CDR3. Trimming took 1 base from V and 2 from J; bases not matched to a gene: 3. In DNA, the CDR3 is TGTGCCAGCAGTTTAGGACAGGGTCCCACAGATACGCAGTATTTT. This encodes CASSLGQGPTDTQYF.

The sample holds many counts of this clonotype. The rearrangement joins TRBV18 to TRBJ1-3, with TRBD1 identical over 9 bases. CDR1 is KGHSH, CDR2 LQKENI, per germline. J gave up 0 bases and V 2 bases, and 8 bases lay outside the gene matches. The CDR3 runs 18 residues. The CDR3 reads CASSPGTGKLNSGNTIYF. CDR3 in DNA: TGTGCCAGCTCACCAGGGACAGGGAAACTGAACTCTGGAAACACCATATATTTT.